The 17 T cell receptor beta chains below all came from one sample that was sequenced in a study of T cells after yellow fever vaccination. MiXCR was run by TCRdb on the 5' RACE reads, yielding one entry per CDR3 protein. The data hold some 100,000 distinct CDR3 sequences, with about 8.8% observed a single time. Sequencing used CD8+ T cells not binding an NS4B(214-222) dextramer, sorted from PBMCs, obtained roughly 14 days after the first yellow fever vaccination. Source of these receptors: a man younger than 35 who received the YFV17D yellow fever vaccine.

The CDR3 DNA reads TGTGCCAGCAGCCACCGGAGGGACTCTTCCTATGGCTACACCTTC. This translates into CASSHRRDSSYGYTF. This chain joins TRBV6-1 and TRBJ1-2; D might be TRBD1 (5 bases). The CDR3 is 15 residues long. V lost 6 bases and J 4 bases, leaving 18 bases between the germline ends. Germline CDR1 reads MNHNS; CDR2 reads SASEGT.

The chain uses TRBV11-1 and TRBJ2-1, with 7 bases fitting TRBD2. V lost 1 base to trimming and J lost 8 bases; unmatched junction nucleotides: 11. The length of the CDR3 is 16 residues. Germline CDR1 reads SGHAT; CDR2 reads FQDESV (reference sequence). The CDR3 nucleotides are TGTGCCAGCAGCTTAGAGCGGGGTCCCGTCCAATATGAGCAGTTCTTC. Its translation: CASSLERGPVQYEQFF.

The V and J genes are TRBV7-6 and TRBJ1-1, with D uncertain. The length of the CDR3 is 13 residues. The germline CDR1 and CDR2 sequences are SGHVS and FNYEAQ. Trimming left V 8 bases short and J 1 base short, with 11 bases between. The DNA of the CDR3 is TGTGCCAGCCGCGGGCCCACGAACACTGAAGCTTTCTTT. Translated, it gives CASRGPTNTEAFF.

This clonotype was seen more than once but under ten times. The chain carries TRBV3-1 and TRBJ2-5, with 7 bases identical to TRBD1. The J segment lost 5 bases and the V segment lost 4 bases, leaving 7 bases of the junction unmatched. Germline V gene sequence: CDR1 LGHDT, CDR2 YNNKEL (reference sequence). The CDR3 has 14 amino acids. The CDR3 sequence is CASSRDSDLETQYF. Here the CDR3 DNA reads TGTGCCAGCAGCCGGGACAGCGACCTGGAGACCCAGTACTTC.

V usage is TRBV7-6 and J usage is TRBJ2-2; D is undetermined. V gave up 4 bases and J gave up 0 bases, with 9 bases separating them. CDR1 is SGHVS and CDR2 is FNYEAQ in the germline V gene. The CDR3 consists of 15 residues. The CDR3 here is CASSSWATNTGELFF. In DNA form, the CDR3 reads TGTGCCAGCAGCTCGTGGGCTACGAACACCGGGGAGCTGTTTTTT.

The rearrangement links TRBV29-1 to TRBJ2-1, with 9 nucleotides matching TRBD1. Per germline, CDR1 SQVTM and CDR2 ANQGSEA. The CDR3 consists of 16 residues. V lost 0 bases and J lost 3; bases outside the gene matches: 6. CDR3 in amino acids: CSVEEARQGDYNEQFF. The CDR3 DNA is TGCAGCGTTGAAGAGGCGCGACAGGGGGACTACAATGAGCAGTTCTTC.

This clonotype was seen a handful of times. V and J are TRBV20-1 and TRBJ2-7; D may be TRBD2 (5 bases). This CDR3 spans 11 amino acids. Looked up from germline, CDR1 is DFQATT and CDR2 is SNEGSKA (reference sequence). Trimming shortened V by 7 bases and J by 5 bases, and 12 bases separated the two germline ends. The CDR3: CSGEKRDEQYF. DNA for the CDR3: TGCAGTGGTGAGAAGAGGGACGAGCAGTACTTC.

In this sample, this clonotype turned up many times. The rearrangement uses TRBV7-6 and TRBJ2-1; either TRBD1 or TRBD2 may supply D (5 bases each). The CDR3 runs to 13 residues. Germline CDR1 SGHVS, CDR2 FNYEAQ. V was shortened by 2 bases and J by 6 bases, with 8 bases between the two germline ends. CDR3 sequence (DNA): TGTGCCAGCAGCTTACCAGGGACCAATGAGCAGTTCTTC. Its translation: CASSLPGTNEQFF.

The chain employs TRBV10-3 and TRBJ2-3; 10 bases are a match to TRBD1. The length of the CDR3 is 15 residues. Germline assignment: CDR1 ENHRY and CDR2 SYGVKD. J gave up 2 bases and V 7 bases, and 6 bases lay outside the gene matches. CDR3 protein: CAITTGTGVTDTQYF. CDR3 nucleotide sequence: TGTGCCATCACCACCGGGACAGGGGTCACAGATACGCAGTATTTT.

The chain carries TRBV4-1 and TRBJ2-5; TRBD2 agrees at 7 bases. V trimming: 1 base; J trimming: 1 base; junction bases outside the gene matches: 3. In germline, CDR1 is MGHRA, CDR2 YSYEKL. The CDR3 totals 15 residues. The CDR3: CASSQVTGGQETQYF. CDR3 in DNA: TGCGCCAGCAGCCAAGTGACGGGGGGCCAAGAGACCCAGTACTTC.

This clonotype turned up a few times. This chain's CDR3 is CATSRDSGNYYEQYV. The CDR3 DNA reads TGTGCCACCAGCAGAGATTCGGGGAATTACTACGAGCAGTACGTC. V and J are TRBV15 and TRBJ2-7; maybe TRBD2 (5 bases). Trimming took 0 bases from V and 3 from J, leaving 12 bases between them. The germline V gene has CDR1 LNHNV and CDR2 YYDKDF (reference sequence). The CDR3 length is 15 residues.

This clonotype occurred a few times. The chain recombines TRBV4-3 with TRBJ2-2, with D uncertain. CDR1 and CDR2 (germline): LGHNA, YSLEER. Trimming removed 2 bases at V and 6 bases at J, with 13 bases between. The CDR3 extends over 15 amino acids. CDR3 residues: CASSQFLLVPGELFF. CDR3 bases: TGCGCCAGCAGCCAATTTTTATTGGTTCCCGGGGAGCTGTTTTTT.

This sequence joins TRBV14 and TRBJ1-1, with no clear D. Germline CDR1 SGHDN, CDR2 FVKESK. This CDR3 is 16 amino acids long. V was cut by 0 bases and J by 0 bases, with 11 bases left in between. CDR3 nucleotide sequence: TGTGCCAGCAGCCAAGATTTTTACGGGGTGAACACTGAAGCTTTCTTT. Translating gives CASSQDFYGVNTEAFF.

This clonotype has more than one count but fewer than ten. The chain has TRBV7-8 and TRBJ1-1; D is uncertain. This CDR3 is built from 17 residues. The V end was cut by 3 bases, the J end by 10 bases, with 27 bases between. Germline CDR1 is SGHVS and CDR2 is FQNEAQ. CDR3 nucleotide sequence: TGTGCCAGCAGCTTTTTCGGTCAGACACTGAAGCTTTCTCCAGCTTTCTTT. Translation: CASSFFGQTLKLSPAFF.

V gene TRBV6-5 combines with J gene TRBJ1-1; D unresolved. Trimming stripped 0 bases from V and 0 bases from J, with 8 bases between. Germline loops: CDR1 MNHEY, CDR2 SVGAGI. The CDR3 is 15 amino acids. The CDR3 coding sequence is TGTGCCAGCAGTTACTCGCCAGCCATGAACACTGAAGCTTTCTTT. As protein: CASSYSPAMNTEAFF.

This clonotype was found a few times. The chain uses TRBV14 and TRBJ1-4, with D perhaps TRBD1 (6 bases). With 4 bases removed from V and 3 bases from J, the gap between germline ends came to 12 bases. This CDR3 is built from 15 residues. Looked up from germline, CDR1 is SGHDN and CDR2 is FVKESK. The CDR3 loop reads CASSLLGAANEKLFF. DNA of the CDR3: TGTGCCAGCAGCCTTCTGGGGGCGGCTAATGAAAAACTGTTTTTT.

A few counts support this clonotype. V gene TRBV2 combines with J gene TRBJ2-7; unclear D gene. This CDR3 has 13 amino acids. The V and J ends lost 3 bases and 4 bases respectively, with 10 bases between them. Germline-derived CDR1 and CDR2 are SNHLY and FYNNEI. CDR3 in DNA: TGTGCCAGCAGTGACGTCAGTGTATACGAGCAGTACTTC. Its protein product is CASSDVSVYEQYF.